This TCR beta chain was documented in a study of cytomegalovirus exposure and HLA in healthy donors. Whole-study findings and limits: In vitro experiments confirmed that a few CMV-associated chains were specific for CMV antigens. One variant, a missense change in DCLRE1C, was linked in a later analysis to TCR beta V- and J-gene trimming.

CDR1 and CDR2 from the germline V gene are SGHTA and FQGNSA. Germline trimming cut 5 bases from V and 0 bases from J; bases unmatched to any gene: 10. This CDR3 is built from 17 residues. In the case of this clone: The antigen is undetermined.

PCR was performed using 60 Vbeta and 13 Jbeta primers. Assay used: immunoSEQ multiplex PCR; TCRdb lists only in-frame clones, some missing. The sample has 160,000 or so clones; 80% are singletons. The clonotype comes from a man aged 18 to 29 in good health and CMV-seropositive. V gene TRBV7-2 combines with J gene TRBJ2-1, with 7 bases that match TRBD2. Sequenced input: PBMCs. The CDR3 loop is CASSPLGGGSSYNEQFF. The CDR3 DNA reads TGTGCCAGCAGCCCCCTTGGGGGGGGGAGCTCCTACAATGAGCAGTTCTTC. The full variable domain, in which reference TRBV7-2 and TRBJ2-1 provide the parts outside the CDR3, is GAGVSQSPSNKVTEKGKDVELRCDPISGHTALYWYRQSLGQGLEFLIYFQGNSAPDKSGLPSDRFSAERTGGSVSTLTIQRTQQEDSAVYLCASSPLGGGSSYNEQFFGPGTRLTVL.